A single sample is the source of the 4 T cell receptor beta chains below, sequenced in a study of regulatory T cells in long-lasting Graves disease. Regarding time point: newly diagnosed GD, antithyroid drugs for less than 3 months. RNA extracted from PBMCs served as the sequencing template. In building TCR beta libraries, iRepertoire HTBI primers were used together with Arm-PCR of CDR3 regions. TCRdb re-analysed the multiplex PCR reads in MiXCR, keeping a single row per CDR3 protein. This sample has 450,000 to 600,000 distinct CDR3 sequences; approximately 15% occur once, and the top ten carry roughly 10%. These data were also filed under a second study, of T cells in Graves' hyperthyroidism and ophthalmopathy.

The starting material was peripheral blood mononuclear cells (PBMCs), obtained at new diagnosis, from a patient treated with antithyroid drugs. The receptors shown here come from a man aged 25-40 years with Graves disease.

This clonotype was seen at least ten times. The chain recombines TRBV28 with TRBJ2-7; the match to TRBD1 covers 7 bases. CDR1 and CDR2 from the germline V gene are MDHEN and SYDVKM. CDR3 size: 14 residues. Germline trimming cut 5 bases from V and 0 bases from J; bases unmatched to any gene: 4. CDR3 in amino acids: CASSVQGNSYEQYF. The DNA for the CDR3 is TGTGCCAGCAGTGTACAGGGGAACTCCTACGAGCAGTACTTC.

The V and J genes are TRBV19 and TRBJ2-7; 7 nucleotides match TRBD1. The V gene end was trimmed by 5 bases and the J gene end by 4 bases; junction bases not matched to a gene: 5. The CDR3 consists of 13 residues. CDR1 is LNHDA, CDR2 SQIVND, per germline (reference sequence). In DNA, the CDR3 is TGTGCCAGTAGTGAAGGGGGCTTATACGAGCAGTACTTC. Its translation: CASSEGGLYEQYF. Supplemented by reference TRBV19 and TRBJ2-7, the full variable domain reads DGGITQSPKYLFRKEGQNVTLSCEQNLNHDAMYWYRQDPGQGLRLIYYSQIVNDFQKGDIAEGYSVSREKKESFPLTVTSAQKNPTAFYLCASSEGGLYEQYFGPGTRLTVT.

This clonotype was recorded many times. V is TRBV27 and J is TRBJ2-1, with 8 bases matching TRBD2. The V and J ends lost 3 bases and 7 bases, in that order; junction bases with no gene match: 5. The CDR3 sequence is 14 residues long. CDR1 and CDR2 (germline): MNHEY, SMNVEV (reference sequence). CDR3 region: CASSFPGGVNEQFF. CDR3 sequence (DNA): TGTGCCAGCAGTTTTCCGGGGGGGGTAAATGAGCAGTTCTTC.

The chain uses TRBV6-2 or TRBV6-3 and TRBJ1-2; D perhaps matches TRBD1 (5 bases). V was clipped by 5 bases and J by 10 bases, with 17 bases between them. CDR3 length: 13 amino acids. From germline, CDR1 is MNHEY and CDR2 SVGEGT. The CDR3 reads CASSEEGHRDYTF. In DNA, the CDR3 is TGTGCCAGCAGTGAAGAGGGGCATAGGGACTACACCTTC.